The entry that follows covers one T cell receptor (beta chain) sequence. Its antigen is not identified. Expressed TCRB transcripts were sequenced, since all the RNA that had been isolated was reverse transcribed. Only in-frame clones appear in the TCRdb table, and some are missing; sequencing was by immunoSEQ multiplex PCR. Of 250,000 or so clones listed, over 65% are singletons. The trim removed 4 bases at V and 0 bases at J, leaving 4 bases unmatched. CDR1 is MNHEY and CDR2 is SVGAGI in the germline V gene. CDR3 length: 16 amino acids. This entry comes from a study of beta chain features in type 1 diabetes. Study results and limitations: The influence of HLA type on TCRB rearrangement stayed undetermined.

Sample: naive CD4+ T cells from blood. V is TRBV6-5 and J is TRBJ2-5; 11 nucleotides match TRBD1. The source is a man aged 30-40 years in good health. CDR3 nucleotides: TGTGCCAGCAGTTCCGGGACAGGGGGATACCAAGAGACCCAGTACTTC. This codes for CASSSGTGGYQETQYF.